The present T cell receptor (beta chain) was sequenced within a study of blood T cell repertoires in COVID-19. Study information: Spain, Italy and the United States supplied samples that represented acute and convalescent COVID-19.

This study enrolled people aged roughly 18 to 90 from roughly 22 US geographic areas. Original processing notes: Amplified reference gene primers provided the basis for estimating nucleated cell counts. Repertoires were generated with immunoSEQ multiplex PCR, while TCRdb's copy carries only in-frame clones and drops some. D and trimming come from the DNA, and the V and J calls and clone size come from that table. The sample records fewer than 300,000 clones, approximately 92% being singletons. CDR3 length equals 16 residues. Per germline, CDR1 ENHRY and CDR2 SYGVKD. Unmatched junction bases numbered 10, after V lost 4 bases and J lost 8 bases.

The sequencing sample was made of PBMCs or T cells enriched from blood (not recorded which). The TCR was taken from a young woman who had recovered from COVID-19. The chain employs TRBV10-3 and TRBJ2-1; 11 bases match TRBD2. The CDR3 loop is CAISASGRTTRYEQFF. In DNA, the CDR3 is TGTGCCATCAGTGCTAGCGGGAGGACTACCAGGTATGAGCAGTTCTTC.